These 2 T cell receptor beta chains share one sample of origin, sequenced in a study of shared T cell receptors in the human thymus. Libraries were prepared by immunoSEQ multiplex PCR; TCRdb keeps only in-frame clonotypes and omits some of them. The sample shows about 730,000 clones, 70% to 90% of them seen only once. The data were also submitted as part of a second study, on human thymus T cells.

Material for sequencing was thymocytes. The receptors were gathered from a girl under three years old with a congenital heart defect.

The chain employs TRBV4-3 and TRBJ2-1; D remains ambiguous. V lost 4 bases, J lost 8 bases, and 21 bases lay in between. Germline assignment: CDR1 LGHNA and CDR2 YSLEER. The CDR3 consists of 16 residues. CDR3 coding DNA: TGCGCCAGCAGCCCAGAAGATCGAATGGGCCTTCATGAGCAGTTCTTC. It encodes CASSPEDRMGLHEQFF.

This chain links TRBV7-6 with TRBJ2-6, with a weak D call TRBD2 (6 bases). In germline, CDR1 is SGHVS, CDR2 FNYEAQ. The V gene lost 5 bases and the J gene lost 2 bases, with 13 bases spanning the gap. The CDR3 has 16 amino acids. The CDR3 is CASSHSGIPGANVLTF. Here the CDR3 DNA reads TGTGCCAGCAGCCATAGCGGCATTCCTGGGGCCAACGTCCTGACTTTC.